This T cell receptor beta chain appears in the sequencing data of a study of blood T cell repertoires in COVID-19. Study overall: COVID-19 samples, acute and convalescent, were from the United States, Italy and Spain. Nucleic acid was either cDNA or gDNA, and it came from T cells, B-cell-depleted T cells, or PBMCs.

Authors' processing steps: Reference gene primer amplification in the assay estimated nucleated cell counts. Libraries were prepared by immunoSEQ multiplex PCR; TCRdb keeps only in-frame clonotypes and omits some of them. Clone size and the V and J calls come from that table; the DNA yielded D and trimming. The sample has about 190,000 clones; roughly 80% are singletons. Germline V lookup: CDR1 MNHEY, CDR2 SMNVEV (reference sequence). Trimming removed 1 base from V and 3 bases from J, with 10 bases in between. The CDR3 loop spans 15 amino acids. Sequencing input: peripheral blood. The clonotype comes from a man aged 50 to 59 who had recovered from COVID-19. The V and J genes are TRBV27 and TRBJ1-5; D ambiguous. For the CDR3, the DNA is TGTGCCAGCAGTTTATTCCGCGGGAACAATCAGCCCCAGCATTTT. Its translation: CASSLFRGNNQPQHF.